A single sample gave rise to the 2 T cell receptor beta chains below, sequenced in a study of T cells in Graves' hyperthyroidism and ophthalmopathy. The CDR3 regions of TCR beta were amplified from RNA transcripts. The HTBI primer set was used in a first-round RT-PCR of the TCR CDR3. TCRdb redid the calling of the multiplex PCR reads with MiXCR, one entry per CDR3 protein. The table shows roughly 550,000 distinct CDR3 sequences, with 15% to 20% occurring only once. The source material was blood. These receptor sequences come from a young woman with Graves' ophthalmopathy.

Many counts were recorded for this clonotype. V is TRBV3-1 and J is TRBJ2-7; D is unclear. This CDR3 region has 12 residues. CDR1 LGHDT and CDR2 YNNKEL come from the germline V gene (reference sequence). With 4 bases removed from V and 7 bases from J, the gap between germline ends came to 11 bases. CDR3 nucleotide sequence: TGTGCCAGCAGCCCCTCCTTGGAGGAGCAGTACTTC. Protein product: CASSPSLEEQYF.

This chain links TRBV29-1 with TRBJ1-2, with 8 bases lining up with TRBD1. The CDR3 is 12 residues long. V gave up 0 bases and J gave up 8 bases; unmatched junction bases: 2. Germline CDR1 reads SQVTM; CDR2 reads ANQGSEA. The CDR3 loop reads CSVEDSGGGYTF. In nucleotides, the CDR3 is TGCAGCGTTGAAGATTCAGGGGGCGGCTACACCTTC.